This TCR beta chain was sequenced during a study of T cells of healthy individuals. V lost 2 bases and J lost 7, with 12 bases in between. Germline values: CDR1 MNHEY, CDR2 SVGAGI. This CDR3 is built from 14 residues. MiXCR, applied by TCRdb to the 5' RACE reads, yields one record per CDR3 protein. The repertoire holds approximately 89,000 distinct CDR3 sequences, with around 5.1% as singletons. This TCR was sampled from a female donor in good health. The chain combines TRBV6-5 with TRBJ2-1, with D perhaps matching TRBD2 (6 bases). The CDR3 DNA follows: TGTGCCAGCAGTTACACGGGAGTTCGTAATGAGCAGTTCTTC. Its protein product is CASSYTGVRNEQFF.